This T cell receptor (beta chain) comes out of a study of human T cells and chemical hapten exposure. Broader study findings: With regard to DPC sensitization, TCRs above 1 in 1000 frequency did not change.

This clonotype has a count of ten or more. Antigen: not known. In TCRdb, the RACE reads were re-called with MiXCR into one record per CDR3 protein. This table holds 30,000 to 40,000 distinct CDR3 sequences, 5.5% to 7.5% found once. Time point here: patch test 1, 2 weeks after DPC sensitization. Treatment defined: therapeutic diphenylcyclopropenone sensitization with weekly scalp DPC. Total RNA was extracted from unfractionated whole blood. The CDR3 sequence is 14 residues long. CDR1 is MNHNY, CDR2 SVGAGI, per germline (reference sequence). Deletions cut 10 bases from V and 8 bases from J, with 23 bases between.

The chain recombines TRBV6-6 with TRBJ1-2; the D gene is possibly TRBD1 (5 bases). The source material was whole blood, sampled in connection with sensitization to the hapten diphenylcyclopropenone (DPC). The origin of this receptor is a woman aged 30 to 39 with alopecia areata. Some clones in this sample may be carry-over from other donors' samples. This chain's CDR3 is CATTDQGPLNGYTF. In nucleotides, the CDR3 is TGTGCCACCACCGATCAGGGACCGTTGAACGGCTACACCTTC.